This T cell receptor beta chain was sequenced for a study of beta chain features in type 1 diabetes. Across the study: In age, gender and cell yields, patients were similar to healthy donors. Study-level results: Whatever favoring of shorter templates PCR might show would apply equally to patients and controls.

This clone was found a few times. The antigen is unknown. The sequenced template was cDNA made from the entire isolated RNA. Some clones are missing from TCRdb's copy, which holds only in-frame ones; the method was immunoSEQ multiplex PCR. The repertoire includes about 900,000 clones, 15% to 20% of them detected once, and roughly 0.025% sits in the top ten. The CDR3 is made up of 15 amino acids. The germline V gene encodes CDR1 SQVTM and CDR2 ANQGSEA. V gave up 4 bases and J gave up 6 bases; unmatched junction bases: 14. This rearrangement joins TRBV29-1 to TRBJ1-1; 7 nucleotides match TRBD1. Sample: naive CD4+ T cells from blood. The clonotype originates from a young woman in good health. The CDR3 spells CSVARQGSKIAEAFF. The CDR3 nucleotides read TGCAGCGTTGCTCGACAGGGAAGTAAGATCGCTGAAGCTTTCTTT.